A selection of T cell receptor beta chains follows, all from one sample in a study of CD8+ T cells in alopecia areata. Only in-frame clones appear in the TCRdb table, and some are missing; sequencing was by immunoSEQ multiplex PCR. The sample contains some 120,000 clones, around 50% of which appear only once. The sample was NKG2D-low CD8+ T cells sorted from blood. Receptors were obtained from a human donor with alopecia areata. The CDR3 runs from the conserved cysteine through the conserved F or W. The order of the fields is D gene, J gene, clone size, V gene, CDR3 protein, CDR3 DNA. The D gene is left open where the match is weak. Not every row has a clone size; where given, it reads once, few, many or a size class.

d_gene: -
j_gene: TRBJ2-5
abundance: -
v_gene: TRBV7-7
CDR3aa: CASSPPSQTQYF
CDR3nt: TGTGCTAGCAGCCCCCCCTCGCAGACCCAGTACTTC

d_gene: -
j_gene: TRBJ2-4
abundance: few
v_gene: TRBV14
CDR3aa: CASSQESSRTHPNIQYF
CDR3nt: TGTGCCAGCAGCCAAGAAAGTAGCAGGACCCATCCAAACATTCAGTACTTC

d_gene: -
j_gene: TRBJ2-7
abundance: few
v_gene: TRBV30
CDR3aa: CALEPRHLYEQYF
CDR3nt: TGTGCCTTGGAACCCCGACACCTCTACGAGCAGTACTTC

d_gene: -
j_gene: TRBJ1-6
abundance: -
v_gene: TRBV28
CDR3aa: CASSTRGIVSPLHF
CDR3nt: TGTGCCAGCAGTACCAGGGGAATTGTGTCACCCCTCCACTTT

d_gene: -
j_gene: TRBJ2-7
abundance: -
v_gene: TRBV29-1
CDR3aa: CSGLTVYEQYF
CDR3nt: TGCAGCGGCCTTACAGTATACGAGCAGTACTTC

d_gene: -
j_gene: TRBJ2-7
abundance: -
v_gene: TRBV23-1
CDR3aa: CASSPAYGITYEQYF
CDR3nt: TGCGCCAGCAGTCCCGCCTACGGGATCACCTACGAGCAGTACTTC

d_gene: -
j_gene: TRBJ1-4
abundance: -
v_gene: TRBV6-1
CDR3aa: CASSDRRTAINEKLFF
CDR3nt: TGTGCCAGCAGTGACCGTAGGACAGCTATTAATGAAAAACTGTTTTTT

d_gene: TRBD1
j_gene: TRBJ1-5
abundance: -
v_gene: TRBV5-1
CDR3aa: CASSDGTGGDQPQHF
CDR3nt: TGCGCCAGCAGCGACGGGACAGGGGGCGATCAGCCCCAGCATTTT

d_gene: -
j_gene: TRBJ2-1
abundance: -
v_gene: TRBV4-2
CDR3aa: CASSGTGTKGAPGDEQFF
CDR3nt: TGTGCCAGCAGCGGAACCGGGACAAAGGGCGCCCCAGGGGATGAGCAGTTCTTC

d_gene: -
j_gene: TRBJ2-3
abundance: -
v_gene: TRBV29-1
CDR3aa: CGVDHESADTQYF
CDR3nt: TGCGGCGTTGATCATGAGAGCGCAGATACGCAGTATTTT

d_gene: -
j_gene: TRBJ2-3
abundance: few
v_gene: TRBV12-5
CDR3aa: CASGLLLNTDTQYF
CDR3nt: TGTGCTAGTGGTTTGCTACTGAACACAGATACGCAGTATTTT

d_gene: -
j_gene: TRBJ2-2
abundance: few
v_gene: TRBV29-1
CDR3aa: CSAKPATGDTGELFF
CDR3nt: TGCAGCGCCAAGCCGGCAACAGGAGACACCGGGGAGCTGTTTTTT

d_gene: -
j_gene: TRBJ2-5
abundance: few
v_gene: TRBV11-2
CDR3aa: CASSYREYQETQYF
CDR3nt: TGTGCCAGCAGCTACCGGGAGTACCAAGAGACCCAGTACTTC

d_gene: TRBD1
j_gene: TRBJ2-2
abundance: few
v_gene: TRBV29-1
CDR3aa: CSVEERTGDGELFF
CDR3nt: TGCAGCGTTGAAGAACGGACAGGGGACGGGGAGCTGTTTTTT

d_gene: -
j_gene: TRBJ2-1
abundance: few
v_gene: TRBV29-1
CDR3aa: CSVGGQTYNEQFF
CDR3nt: TGCAGCGTTGGAGGCCAGACCTACAATGAGCAGTTCTTC

d_gene: -
j_gene: TRBJ1-5
abundance: -
v_gene: TRBV27
CDR3aa: CASSPRGGWKPQHF
CDR3nt: TGTGCCAGCAGTCCCCGTGGGGGGTGGAAGCCCCAGCATTTT

d_gene: -
j_gene: TRBJ2-5
abundance: -
v_gene: TRBV27
CDR3aa: CATFNGETQYF
CDR3nt: TGTGCCACCTTTAACGGAGAGACCCAGTACTTC

d_gene: -
j_gene: TRBJ2-1
abundance: -
v_gene: TRBV28
CDR3aa: CASSLNEQFF
CDR3nt: TGTGCCAGCAGTTTAAATGAGCAGTTCTTC

d_gene: TRBD1
j_gene: TRBJ2-4
abundance: -
v_gene: TRBV5-4
CDR3aa: CASSSRGTGVDIQYF
CDR3nt: TGTGCCAGCAGCTCCAGAGGGACAGGGGTCGACATTCAGTACTTC

d_gene: -
j_gene: TRBJ2-7
abundance: -
v_gene: TRBV29-1
CDR3aa: CSVENVKGTGTYEQYF
CDR3nt: TGCAGCGTTGAAAATGTAAAAGGGACTGGGACCTACGAGCAGTACTTC

d_gene: -
j_gene: TRBJ1-4
abundance: once
v_gene: TRBV6-1
CDR3aa: CASSPGLEVEKLFF
CDR3nt: TGTGCCAGCAGTCCAGGACTCGAGGTTGAAAAACTGTTTTTT

d_gene: TRBD1
j_gene: TRBJ1-6
abundance: -
v_gene: TRBV6-5
CDR3aa: CASSYATGAASPLHF
CDR3nt: TGTGCCAGCAGTTACGCAACAGGGGCGGCTTCACCCCTCCACTTT

d_gene: -
j_gene: TRBJ1-1
abundance: -
v_gene: TRBV30
CDR3aa: CAWSPGRTEAFF
CDR3nt: TGTGCCTGGAGTCCAGGGCGCACTGAAGCTTTCTTT

d_gene: TRBD1
j_gene: TRBJ2-4
abundance: -
v_gene: TRBV6-8
CDR3aa: CASNEGTAAKAKNIQYF
CDR3nt: TGTGCCAGCAACGAGGGGACAGCTGCTAAAGCCAAAAACATTCAGTACTTC

d_gene: TRBD2
j_gene: TRBJ2-5
abundance: few
v_gene: TRBV4-1
CDR3aa: CASSQEPAGGTETQYF
CDR3nt: TGTGCCAGCAGCCAGGAGCCAGCGGGGGGGACGGAGACCCAGTACTTC

d_gene: -
j_gene: TRBJ2-3
abundance: -
v_gene: TRBV27
CDR3aa: CASSSRAFFGPDTQYF
CDR3nt: TGTGCCAGCAGTTCCCGGGCCTTCTTCGGACCAGATACGCAGTATTTT

d_gene: -
j_gene: TRBJ2-5
abundance: -
v_gene: TRBV9
CDR3aa: CASSLLRRRGRQETQYF
CDR3nt: TGTGCCAGCAGCCTGCTTCGGCGCAGGGGCCGTCAAGAGACCCAGTACTTC

d_gene: TRBD1
j_gene: TRBJ2-5
abundance: few
v_gene: TRBV29-1
CDR3aa: CSVAGTGQETQYF
CDR3nt: TGCAGCGTTGCAGGGACAGGGCAAGAGACCCAGTACTTC

d_gene: -
j_gene: TRBJ2-2
abundance: -
v_gene: TRBV2
CDR3aa: CASSEGTGELFF
CDR3nt: TGTGCCAGCAGTGAAGGAACCGGGGAGCTGTTTTTT

d_gene: -
j_gene: TRBJ2-7
abundance: -
v_gene: TRBV9
CDR3aa: CASSVATGYEQYF
CDR3nt: TGTGCCAGCAGCGTAGCTACGGGCTACGAGCAGTACTTC

d_gene: -
j_gene: TRBJ1-1
abundance: -
v_gene: TRBV30
CDR3aa: CAWSVRAEHTEAFF
CDR3nt: TGTGCCTGGAGTGTACGGGCCGAGCACACTGAAGCTTTCTTT

d_gene: TRBD1
j_gene: TRBJ1-2
abundance: -
v_gene: TRBV30
CDR3aa: CAVDRGYLYGYTF
CDR3nt: TGTGCCGTGGACAGGGGGTACCTCTATGGCTACACCTTC

d_gene: TRBD2
j_gene: TRBJ2-2
abundance: -
v_gene: TRBV30
CDR3aa: CAWSVRGSGGGELFF
CDR3nt: TGTGCCTGGAGTGTACGTGGTAGCGGGGGCGGGGAGCTGTTTTTT

d_gene: -
j_gene: TRBJ1-1
abundance: -
v_gene: TRBV7-9
CDR3aa: CASSLEVGVNTEAFF
CDR3nt: TGTGCCAGCAGCTTAGAGGTCGGGGTGAACACTGAAGCTTTCTTT

d_gene: -
j_gene: TRBJ2-3
abundance: few
v_gene: TRBV29-1
CDR3aa: CSVEGDFDGGATDTQYF
CDR3nt: TGCAGCGTTGAAGGGGATTTCGACGGTGGGGCCACAGATACGCAGTATTTT

d_gene: TRBD1
j_gene: TRBJ1-1
abundance: -
v_gene: TRBV30
CDR3aa: CAWTGQSNTEAFF
CDR3nt: TGTGCCTGGACGGGACAGTCAAACACTGAAGCTTTCTTT